The sequence of this T cell receptor (beta chain) was determined in a study of cytomegalovirus exposure and HLA in healthy donors. Study outcomes and limitations: What was likely a sequencing artifact was a cluster of highly shared sequence variants.

Each donor was nominally healthy when sampled (though unrecorded immune exposures were likely). This clone occurred a few times. What it binds is not known. CDR1 is LGHNA and CDR2 is YNFKEQ in the germline V gene. V was shortened by 0 bases and J by 1 base, with 10 bases between the two germline ends. The length of the CDR3 is 15 residues. The PCR employed 60 Vbeta primers together with 13 Jbeta primers. Generated by immunoSEQ multiplex PCR, the TCRdb table keeps only in-frame clones and is missing some. There are 150,000 or so clones in the sample; 76% occur only once, and 3.1% lies in the top ten. The chain links TRBV4-2 to TRBJ2-7, with D possibly TRBD2 on 5 matching bases. Sample: PBMCs. This receptor was obtained from a male donor in good health and CMV-seronegative. The CDR3 DNA reads as TGTGCCAGCAGCCAAGAAGGACTGGGATCCTACGAGCAGTACTTC. Protein sequence: CASSQEGLGSYEQYF.